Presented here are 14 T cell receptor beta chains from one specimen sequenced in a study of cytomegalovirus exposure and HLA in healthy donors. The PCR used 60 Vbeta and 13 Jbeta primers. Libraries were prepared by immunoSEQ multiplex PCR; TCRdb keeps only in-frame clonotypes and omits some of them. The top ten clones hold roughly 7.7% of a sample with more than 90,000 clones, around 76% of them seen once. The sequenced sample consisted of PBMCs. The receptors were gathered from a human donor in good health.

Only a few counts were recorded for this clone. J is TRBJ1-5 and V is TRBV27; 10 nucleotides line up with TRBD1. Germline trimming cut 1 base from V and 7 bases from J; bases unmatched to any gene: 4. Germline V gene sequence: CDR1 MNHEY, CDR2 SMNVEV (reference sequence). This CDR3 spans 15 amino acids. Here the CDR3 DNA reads TGTGCCAGCAGTTTATTCCGGGACAGGGGACAGCCCCAGCATTTT. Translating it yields CASSLFRDRGQPQHF.

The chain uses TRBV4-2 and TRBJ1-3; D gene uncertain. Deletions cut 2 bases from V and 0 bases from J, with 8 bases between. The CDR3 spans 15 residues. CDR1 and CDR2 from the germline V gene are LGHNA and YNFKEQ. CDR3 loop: CASSQRQDSGNTIYF. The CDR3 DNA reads TGTGCCAGCAGCCAAAGACAAGACTCTGGAAACACCATATATTTT.

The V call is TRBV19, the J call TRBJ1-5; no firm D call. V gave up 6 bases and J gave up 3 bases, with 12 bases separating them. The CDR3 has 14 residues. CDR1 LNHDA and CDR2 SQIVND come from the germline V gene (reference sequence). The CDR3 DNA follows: TGTGCCAGTAGGTCTGGCCAATACAATCAGCCCCAGCATTTT. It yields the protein CASRSGQYNQPQHF. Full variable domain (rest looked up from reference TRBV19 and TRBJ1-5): DGGITQSPKYLFRKEGQNVTLSCEQNLNHDAMYWYRQDPGQGLRLIYYSQIVNDFQKGDIAEGYSVSREKKESFPLTVTSAQKNPTAFYLCASRSGQYNQPQHFGDGTRLSIL.

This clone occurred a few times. The CDR3 region is CASSLALQGVDEAFF. For the CDR3, the DNA is TGTGCCAGCAGCTTAGCCTTACAGGGGGTGGATGAAGCTTTCTTT. This rearrangement joins TRBV7-9 to TRBJ1-1; 8 positions match TRBD1. Germline CDR1 and CDR2: SEHNR and FQNEAQ (reference sequence). The CDR3 contains 15 residues. V lost 0 bases and J lost 7; bases outside the gene matches: 7. The whole variable domain, filled in from reference TRBV7-9 and TRBJ1-1, reads DTGVSQNPRHKITKRGQNVTFRCDPISEHNRLYWYRQTLGQGPEFLTYFQNEAQLEKSRLLSDRFSAERPKGSFSTLEIQRTEQGDSAMYLCASSLALQGVDEAFFGQGTRLTVV.

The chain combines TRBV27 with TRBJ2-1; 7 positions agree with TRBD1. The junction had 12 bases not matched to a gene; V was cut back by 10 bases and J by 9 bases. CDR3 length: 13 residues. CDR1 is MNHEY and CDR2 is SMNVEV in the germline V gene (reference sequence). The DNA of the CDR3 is TGTGCCACCGGATATCAGGGGGTGGGTGAGCAGTTCTTC. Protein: CATGYQGVGEQFF.

In DNA form, the CDR3 reads TGTGCCAGCAGTGATAGGGGGCATCAGCCCCAGCATTTT. Translated, it gives CASSDRGHQPQHF. The chain recombines TRBV6-1 with TRBJ1-5; 7 nucleotides line up with TRBD1. The CDR3 length is 13 residues. Trimming removed 3 bases from V and 5 bases from J; junction bases left unmatched: 1. Germline V gene lookup returns CDR1 MNHNS and CDR2 SASEGT.

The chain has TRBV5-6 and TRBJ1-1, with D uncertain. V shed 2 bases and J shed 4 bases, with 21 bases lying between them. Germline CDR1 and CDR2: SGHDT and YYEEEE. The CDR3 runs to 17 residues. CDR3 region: CASSFYGRSQGGTEAFF. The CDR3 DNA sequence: TGTGCCAGCAGCTTTTACGGGAGAAGTCAAGGTGGCACTGAAGCTTTCTTT.

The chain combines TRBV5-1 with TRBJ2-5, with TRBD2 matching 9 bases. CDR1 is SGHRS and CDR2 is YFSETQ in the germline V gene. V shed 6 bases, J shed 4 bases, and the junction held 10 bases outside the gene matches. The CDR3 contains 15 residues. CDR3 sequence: CASMGGRAVGETQYF. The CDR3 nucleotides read TGCGCCAGCATGGGCGGGAGGGCCGTAGGAGAGACCCAGTACTTC.

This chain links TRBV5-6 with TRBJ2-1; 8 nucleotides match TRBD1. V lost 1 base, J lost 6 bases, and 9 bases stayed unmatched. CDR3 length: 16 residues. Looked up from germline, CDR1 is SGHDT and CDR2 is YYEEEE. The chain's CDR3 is CASSLSPTGAGNEQFF. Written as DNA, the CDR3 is TGTGCCAGCAGCTTGTCTCCGACAGGGGCTGGCAATGAGCAGTTCTTC.

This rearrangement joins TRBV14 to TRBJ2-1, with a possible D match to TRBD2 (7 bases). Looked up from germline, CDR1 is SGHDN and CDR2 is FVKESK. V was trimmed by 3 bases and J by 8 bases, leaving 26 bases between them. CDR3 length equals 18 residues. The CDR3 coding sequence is TGTGCCAGCAGCCAGAGAAGATGGGGGGGCTACCGGGGGGATGAGCAGTTCTTC. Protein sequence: CASSQRRWGGYRGDEQFF.

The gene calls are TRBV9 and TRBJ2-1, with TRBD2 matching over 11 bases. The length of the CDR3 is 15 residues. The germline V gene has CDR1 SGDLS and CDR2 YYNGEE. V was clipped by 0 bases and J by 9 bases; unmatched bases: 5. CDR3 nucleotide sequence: TGTGCCAGCAGCGTAGCGCTAGCGGGGGGCGCTGAGCAGTTCTTC. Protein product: CASSVALAGGAEQFF.

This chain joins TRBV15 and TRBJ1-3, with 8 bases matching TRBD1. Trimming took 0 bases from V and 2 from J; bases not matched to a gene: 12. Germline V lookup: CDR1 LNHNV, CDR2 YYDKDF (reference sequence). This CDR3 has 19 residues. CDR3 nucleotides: TGTGCCACCAGCAGAGAGAGAGGACAGGGTCGGGTAGCTGGAAACACCATATATTTT. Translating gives CATSRERGQGRVAGNTIYF.

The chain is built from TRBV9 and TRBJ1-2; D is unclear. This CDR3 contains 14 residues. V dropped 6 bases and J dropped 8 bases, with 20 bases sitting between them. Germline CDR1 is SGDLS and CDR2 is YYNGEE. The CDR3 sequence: CASNGPGQVGGYTF. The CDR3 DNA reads TGTGCCAGCAACGGCCCTGGGCAGGTCGGCGGCTACACCTTC.

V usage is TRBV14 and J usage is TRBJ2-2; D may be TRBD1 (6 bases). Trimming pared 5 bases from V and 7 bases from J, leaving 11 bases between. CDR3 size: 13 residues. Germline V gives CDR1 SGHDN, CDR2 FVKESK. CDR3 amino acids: CASSKQGSGELFF. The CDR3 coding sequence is TGTGCCAGCAGCAAACAGGGCAGCGGGGAGCTGTTTTTT.